This T cell receptor (beta chain) was sequenced during a study of blood T cell repertoires in COVID-19. Overall study context: The origin of the acute and convalescent COVID-19 samples was the United States, Italy and Spain. Sources were T cells, B-cell-depleted T cells, or PBMCs; the material itself was cDNA or gDNA.

As handled by the study authors: Estimates of nucleated cell counts were drawn from the amplification of reference gene primers. Using immunoSEQ multiplex PCR, the repertoire was profiled, and TCRdb retains in-frame clones only, with some absent. The V and J calls and clone size were taken over from that table, and D and trimming were inferred from the DNA. Of 65,000 to 90,000 clones listed, approximately 80% are singletons. Sequenced material: peripheral blood. This TCR came from a woman older than 75 with active or convalescent COVID-19.

CDR3: CATLSRGGDGYTF. For the CDR3, the DNA is TGTGCCACCCTCAGCAGGGGAGGGGATGGCTACACCTTC. J is TRBJ1-2 and V is TRBV6-5; TRBD1 might be the D (6 bases). Looked up from germline, CDR1 is MNHEY and CDR2 is SVGAGI. CDR3 length equals 13 residues. The germline V and J ends were trimmed by 10 bases and 6 bases, with 18 bases remaining between them.